This TCR beta chain was captured by sequencing in a study of memory CD4+ T cells and cytomegalovirus serostatus. Single viable CD3+CD4+CD8-CD45RO+ cells were sorted as the memory CD4+ T cells. The trim removed 5 bases at V and 8 bases at J, leaving 21 bases unmatched. CDR1 and CDR2 from the germline V gene are SGHTA and FQGNSA. CDR3 length equals 18 residues. TCRdb's copy holds only in-frame clones and misses some; the assay was immunoSEQ multiplex PCR. The profile shows roughly 28,000 clones, around 76% of them singletons. V is TRBV7-2 and J is TRBJ1-2; TRBD1 matches at 9 bases. This receptor was obtained from an adult in good health and CMV-seronegative. Sequences were obtained from memory CD4+ T cells from blood. The CDR3 loop is CASSAARDRERRLVGYTF. The DNA of the CDR3 is TGTGCCAGCAGCGCGGCCCGGGACAGGGAAAGGCGGTTAGTCGGCTACACCTTC.